Presented here are 21 T cell receptor beta chains from one specimen sequenced in a study of T cell responses to AZD1222 COVID-19 vaccine. Data came from immunoSEQ multiplex PCR; TCRdb stores just in-frame clones and leaves some out. Here the sample spans about 72,000 clones, about nine tenths being singletons. Sequencing used peripheral blood, obtained on day 0 of AZD1222 vaccination. These receptors came from an adult in good health.

V and J are TRBV18 and TRBJ2-1; D is ambiguous. Germline CDR1 reads KGHSH; CDR2 reads LQKENI. Trimming left V 2 bases short and J 5 bases short, with 13 bases between. This CDR3 has 15 residues. The CDR3 DNA reads TGTGCCAGCTCACCAGAGGTTGGCCTAAACAATGAGCAGTTCTTC. Its protein product is CASSPEVGLNNEQFF.

This chain links TRBV20-1 with TRBJ2-5; D not resolved. The CDR3 runs to 11 residues. CDR1 and CDR2 (germline): DFQATT, SNEGSKA (reference sequence). CDR3 sequence reads: CSNELQETQYF. In DNA form, the CDR3 reads TGCAGCAACGAGCTCCAAGAGACCCAGTACTTC.

This chain uses TRBV5-3 with TRBJ2-7; D call uncertain. TRBV5-3 is noted as an ORF with a role that remains uncertain. Trimming stripped 0 bases from V and 4 bases from J, with 17 bases between. CDR3 length: 16 amino acids. CDR3 DNA sequence: TGTGCCAGAAGCTTGGGGCAGGCGACCGAACCGTACGAGCAGTACTTC. It codes for CARSLGQATEPYEQYF.

The chain employs TRBV6-5 and TRBJ2-7; 7 bases match TRBD1. The germline V gene encodes CDR1 MNHEY and CDR2 SVGAGI. The CDR3 loop spans 14 amino acids. V lost 5 bases to trimming and J lost 6 bases; unmatched junction nucleotides: 10. This CDR3 reads CASSQNRGPVEQYF. CDR3 sequence (DNA): TGTGCCAGCAGTCAGAACAGGGGACCTGTCGAGCAGTACTTC.

The V and J genes are TRBV7-9 and TRBJ1-1; weak D call: TRBD1 (5 bases). The germline CDR1 and CDR2 sequences are SEHNR and FQNEAQ (reference sequence). Trimming removed 6 bases at V and 1 base at J, with 15 bases between. The CDR3 sequence is 15 residues long. The CDR3 nucleotides read TGTGCCAGCAGTCCCAAAACAGGCCCGAACACTGAAGCTTTCTTT. Translating gives CASSPKTGPNTEAFF. The full variable domain, completed using reference TRBV7-9 and TRBJ1-1, is DTGVSQNPRHKITKRGQNVTFRCDPISEHNRLYWYRQTLGQGPEFLTYFQNEAQLEKSRLLSDRFSAERPKGSFSTLEIQRTEQGDSAMYLCASSPKTGPNTEAFFGQGTRLTVV.

This rearrangement joins TRBV30 to TRBJ1-2, with D possibly TRBD1 on 5 matching bases. Germline V gene sequence: CDR1 GTSNPN, CDR2 SVGIG (reference sequence). Trimming removed 3 bases from V and 5 bases from J, with 16 bases in between. This CDR3 comprises 14 residues. Here the CDR3 reads CAWRGRRAGYGYTF. The CDR3 region has the DNA TGTGCCTGGAGGGGACGGAGGGCCGGATATGGCTACACCTTC.

This chain connects TRBV28 to TRBJ1-1; D is unclear. Trimming shortened V by 7 bases and J by 10 bases, and 10 bases separated the two germline ends. From germline, CDR1 is MDHEN and CDR2 SYDVKM. The CDR3 extends over 10 amino acids. Here the CDR3 DNA reads TGTGCCAGCAAGCGCCAGACAGCTTTCTTT. This encodes CASKRQTAFF.

The CDR3 sequence: CASSISVNTEAFF. The CDR3 region has the DNA TGTGCCAGCAGCATTTCGGTGAACACTGAAGCTTTCTTT. The chain has TRBV7-9 and TRBJ1-1; D is ambiguous. CDR3 size: 13 residues. CDR1 and CDR2 from the germline V gene are SEHNR and FQNEAQ (reference sequence). Between the trimmed V and J ends, which lost 5 bases and 0 bases, there was a span of 7 bases.

The chain has TRBV6-5 and TRBJ1-1; tentative D call: TRBD1 (6 bases). With 5 bases removed from V and 5 bases from J, the gap between germline ends came to 15 bases. The CDR3 has 14 residues. Per the germline V gene, CDR1 is MNHEY and CDR2 is SVGAGI. The CDR3 nucleotides are TGTGCCAGCAGTATACAGGGAACGGGGACTGAAGCTTTCTTT. It specifies CASSIQGTGTEAFF.

The chain is built from TRBV2 and TRBJ1-1; D remains ambiguous. V was shortened by 4 bases and J by 0 bases, with 6 bases between the two germline ends. CDR3 length equals 13 residues. CDR1 SNHLY and CDR2 FYNNEI come from the germline V gene. Here the CDR3 reads CASSGRLNTEAFF. CDR3 bases: TGTGCCAGCAGTGGACGGTTGAACACTGAAGCTTTCTTT.

V is TRBV5-4 and J is TRBJ2-2; 8 nucleotides align to TRBD1. V shed 4 bases and J 5 bases; nucleotides not matched to a gene: 10. Germline lookup yields CDR1 SGHNT and CDR2 YYREEE (reference sequence). The CDR3 has 16 residues. This chain's CDR3 is CASSADRDRTTGELFF. The CDR3 nucleotides are TGTGCCAGCAGCGCGGATAGGGACAGGACTACCGGGGAGCTGTTTTTT. Using reference TRBV5-4 and TRBJ2-2 for the parts outside the CDR3, the full variable domain is ETGVTQSPTHLIKTRGQQVTLRCSSQSGHNTVSWYQQALGQGPQFIFQYYREEENGRGNFPPRFSGLQFPNYSSELNVNALELDDSALYLCASSADRDRTTGELFFGEGSRLTVL.

Points on this clone: A much larger clone sits a single nucleotide away, making a read error possible. The J gene is TRBJ2-7, the V gene TRBV6-1; 10 nucleotides agree with TRBD1. V lost 1 base and J lost 0; bases outside the gene matches: 0. Germline values: CDR1 MNHNS, CDR2 SASEGT. The CDR3 spans 15 residues. CDR3 region: CASSEGTGGSYEQYF. The CDR3 DNA follows: TGTGCCAGCAGTGAAGGGACAGGGGGCTCCTACGAGCAGTACTTC.

The V call is TRBV29-1, the J call TRBJ1-2; 9 nucleotides match TRBD1. Losses at the gene ends were 1 base for V and 8 bases for J; bases not matched to a gene: 8. Germline CDR1 reads SQVTM; CDR2 reads ANQGSEA. CDR3 size: 14 residues. CDR3 sequence: CSVEVGTGKRGYTF. The CDR3 DNA reads TGCAGCGTTGAAGTCGGGACAGGGAAACGAGGCTACACCTTC.

The V call is TRBV6-5, the J call TRBJ1-5; D not resolved. The V end lost 5 bases, the J end lost 1 base, and 6 bases lay between the germline ends. The CDR3 contains 13 residues. Germline CDR1 and CDR2: MNHEY and SVGAGI. In DNA, the CDR3 is TGTGCCAGCAGTCTCGACAGCAATCAGCCCCAGCATTTT. Its translation is CASSLDSNQPQHF.

CDR3 in amino acids: CASSHVEPSPLHF. CDR3 bases: TGCGCCAGCAGCCACGTTGAACCTTCACCCCTCCACTTT. The chain has TRBV4-1 and TRBJ1-6; D is undetermined. Trimming took 3 bases from V and 9 from J, leaving 9 bases between them. This CDR3 is 13 amino acids long. The V gene's germline CDR1 is MGHRA and CDR2 YSYEKL.

This clone occurred once. The chain links TRBV6-5 to TRBJ1-1; D not certain. Trimming took 2 bases from V and 3 from J, leaving 13 bases between them. CDR1 MNHEY and CDR2 SVGAGI come from the germline V gene. This CDR3 is 15 amino acids long. CDR3 nucleotides: TGTGCCAGCAGTTACCCCAGAGGAGGGTACACTGAAGCTTTCTTT. Translated: CASSYPRGGYTEAFF.

The chain links TRBV7-8 to TRBJ1-1, with D perhaps matching TRBD1 (6 bases). The CDR3 loop spans 17 amino acids. The V and J ends lost 1 base and 0 bases respectively, with 15 bases between them. Germline values: CDR1 SGHVS, CDR2 FQNEAQ. The CDR3 loop reads CASSLEGTRYLNTEAFF. In DNA, the CDR3 is TGTGCCAGCAGCTTAGAAGGGACACGATACCTGAACACTGAAGCTTTCTTT.

V is TRBV19 and J is TRBJ1-5, with 8 bases identical to TRBD1. This CDR3 region has 15 residues. The V segment lost 5 bases and the J segment 3 bases; nucleotides outside the gene matches: 6. Germline CDR1 is LNHDA and CDR2 is SQIVND (reference sequence). The CDR3 here is CASSRRQGLNQPQHF. The CDR3 DNA reads TGTGCCAGTAGTCGAAGACAGGGGCTCAATCAGCCCCAGCATTTT.

This clone was observed a handful of times. The chain is built from TRBV5-4 and TRBJ1-3; D unresolved. Germline values: CDR1 SGHNT, CDR2 YYREEE (reference sequence). The CDR3 consists of 13 residues. Trimming shortened V by 4 bases and J by 8 bases, and 13 bases separated the two germline ends. The CDR3, as DNA: TGTGCCAGCAGCGACTACGTAGAGGACACCATATATTTT. Amino acids: CASSDYVEDTIYF.

The chain joins TRBV9 to TRBJ1-2, with 12 nucleotides matching TRBD1. The germline V gene encodes CDR1 SGDLS and CDR2 YYNGEE. The V segment lost 4 bases and the J segment 5 bases; nucleotides outside the gene matches: 6. This CDR3 spans 15 amino acids. CDR3 sequence reads: CASSTPGQGAYGYTF. CDR3 bases: TGTGCCAGCAGCACCCCGGGACAGGGGGCTTATGGCTACACCTTC. Filled out from reference TRBV9 and TRBJ1-2, the complete variable domain reads DSGVTQTPKHLITATGQRVTLRCSPRSGDLSVYWYQQSLDQGLQFLIQYYNGEERAKGNILERFSAQQFPDLHSELNLSSLELGDSALYFCASSTPGQGAYGYTFGSGTRLTVV.

This chain links TRBV30 with TRBJ1-4; D gene uncertain. This CDR3 is 13 amino acids long. CDR1 and CDR2 from the germline V gene are GTSNPN and SVGIG (reference sequence). Deletions cut 7 bases from V and 2 bases from J, with 11 bases between. The CDR3 region has the DNA TGTGCCTTCACGGCTTCCACTAATGAAAAACTGTTTTTT. This encodes CAFTASTNEKLFF.